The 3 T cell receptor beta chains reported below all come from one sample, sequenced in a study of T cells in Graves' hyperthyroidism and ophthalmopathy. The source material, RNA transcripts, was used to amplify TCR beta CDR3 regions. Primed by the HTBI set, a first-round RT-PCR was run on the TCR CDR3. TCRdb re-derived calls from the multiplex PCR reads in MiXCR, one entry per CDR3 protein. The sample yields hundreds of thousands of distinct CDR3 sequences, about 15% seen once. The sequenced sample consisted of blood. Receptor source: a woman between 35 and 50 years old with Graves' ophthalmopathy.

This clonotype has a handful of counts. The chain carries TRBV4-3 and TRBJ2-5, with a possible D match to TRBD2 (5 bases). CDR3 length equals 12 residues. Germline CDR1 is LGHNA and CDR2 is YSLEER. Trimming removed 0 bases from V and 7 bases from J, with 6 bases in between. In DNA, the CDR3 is TGCGCCAGCAGCCAAGATGGAGGGACCCAGTACTTC. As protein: CASSQDGGTQYF.

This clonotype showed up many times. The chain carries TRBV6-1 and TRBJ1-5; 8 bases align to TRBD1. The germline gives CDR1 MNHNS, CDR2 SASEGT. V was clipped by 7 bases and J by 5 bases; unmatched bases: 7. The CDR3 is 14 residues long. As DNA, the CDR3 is TGTGCCAGCAATGAGCAGGGGGCCGATCAGCCCCAGCATTTT. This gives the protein CASNEQGADQPQHF.

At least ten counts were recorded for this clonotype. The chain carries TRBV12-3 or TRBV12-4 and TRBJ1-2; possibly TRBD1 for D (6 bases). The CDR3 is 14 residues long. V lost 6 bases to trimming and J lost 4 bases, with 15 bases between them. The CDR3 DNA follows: TGTGCCAGCAGAAATGCGGGACAAGGCTATGGCTACACCTTC. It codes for CASRNAGQGYGYTF.